This T cell receptor beta chain was sequenced during a study of CD8 T cells in ankylosing spondylitis. Study-level results: What seemed typical of ankylosing spondylitis blood was a TCR beta motif built from fewer than ten highly homologous variants.

Library preparation for TCR beta used quantitative 5'-RACE with molecular barcodes. TCRdb reprocessed the 5' RACE reads via MiXCR and lists one record per CDR3 protein. The sample yields roughly 350,000 distinct CDR3 sequences, roughly 8% seen once. Between the trimmed V and J ends, which lost 8 bases and 3 bases, there was a span of 10 bases. Looked up from germline, CDR1 is LGHDT and CDR2 is YNNKEL (reference sequence). The CDR3 runs to 12 residues. Regarding this clonotype: Its antigen remains unidentified.

The source material was blood, either unsorted or a sorted T cell fraction (not recorded which). The sequence was collected from a male donor with ankylosing spondylitis. This chain joins TRBV3-1 and TRBJ1-2; D not resolved. CDR3 DNA: TGTGCCAGCCAGCGACAAGACTATGGCTACACCTTC. Its translation: CASQRQDYGYTF.